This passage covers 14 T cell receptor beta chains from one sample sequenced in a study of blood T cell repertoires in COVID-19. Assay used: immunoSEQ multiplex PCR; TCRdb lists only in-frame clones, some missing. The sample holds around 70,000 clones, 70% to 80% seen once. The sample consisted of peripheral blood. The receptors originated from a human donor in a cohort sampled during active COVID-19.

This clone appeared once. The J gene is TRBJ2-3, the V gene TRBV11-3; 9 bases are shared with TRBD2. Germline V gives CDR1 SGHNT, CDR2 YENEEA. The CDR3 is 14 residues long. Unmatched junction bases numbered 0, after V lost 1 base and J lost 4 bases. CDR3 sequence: CASSLGLAADTQYF. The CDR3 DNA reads TGTGCCAGCAGCTTAGGACTAGCGGCAGATACGCAGTATTTT.

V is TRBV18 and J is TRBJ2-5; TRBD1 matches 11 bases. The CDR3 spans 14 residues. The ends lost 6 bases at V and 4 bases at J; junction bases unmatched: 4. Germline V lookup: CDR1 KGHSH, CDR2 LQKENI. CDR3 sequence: CASSGTGGRETQYF. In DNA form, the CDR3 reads TGTGCCAGCTCTGGGACAGGGGGTAGAGAGACCCAGTACTTC.

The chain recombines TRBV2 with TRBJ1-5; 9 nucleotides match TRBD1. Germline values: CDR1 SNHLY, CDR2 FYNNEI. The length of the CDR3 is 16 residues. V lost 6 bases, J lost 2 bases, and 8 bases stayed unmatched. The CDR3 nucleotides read TGTGCCAGCAGGGGGGCCACAGGGGGCGGCAATCAGCCCCAGCATTTT. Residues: CASRGATGGGNQPQHF.

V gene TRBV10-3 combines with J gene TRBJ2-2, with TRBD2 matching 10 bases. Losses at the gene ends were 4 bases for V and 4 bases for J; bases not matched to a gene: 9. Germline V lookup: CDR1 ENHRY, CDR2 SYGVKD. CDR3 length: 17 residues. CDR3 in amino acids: CAISGPLAGVGTGELFF. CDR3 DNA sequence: TGTGCCATCAGTGGCCCGCTAGCGGGAGTGGGCACCGGGGAGCTGTTTTTT.

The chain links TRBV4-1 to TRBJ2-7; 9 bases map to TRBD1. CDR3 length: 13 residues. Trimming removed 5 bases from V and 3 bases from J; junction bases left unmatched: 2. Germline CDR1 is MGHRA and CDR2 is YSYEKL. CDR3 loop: CASSTGQGYEQYF. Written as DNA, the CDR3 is TGCGCCAGCAGCACGGGACAGGGCTACGAGCAGTACTTC.

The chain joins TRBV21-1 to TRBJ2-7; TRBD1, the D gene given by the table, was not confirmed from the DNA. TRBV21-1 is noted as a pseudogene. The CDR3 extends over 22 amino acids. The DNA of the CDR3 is TGTGCCAGCAGCAAAGACTCAATTCCGGGTCTCCTCTGGGGCCTCCAAGACTACGAGCAGTACTTC. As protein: CASSKDSIPGLLWGLQDYEQYF.

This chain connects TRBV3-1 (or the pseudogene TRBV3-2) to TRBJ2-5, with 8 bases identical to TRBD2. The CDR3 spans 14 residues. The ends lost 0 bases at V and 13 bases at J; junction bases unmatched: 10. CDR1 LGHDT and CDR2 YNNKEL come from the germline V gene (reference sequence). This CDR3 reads CASSQEARGGQVYF. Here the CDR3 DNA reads TGTGCCAGCAGCCAAGAAGCCCGGGGGGGGCAGGTGTACTTC.

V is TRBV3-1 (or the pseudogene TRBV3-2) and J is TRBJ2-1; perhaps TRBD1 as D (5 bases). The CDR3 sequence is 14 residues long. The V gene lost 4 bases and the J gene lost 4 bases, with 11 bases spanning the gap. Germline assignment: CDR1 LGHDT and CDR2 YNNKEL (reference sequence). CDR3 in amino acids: CASSPGQLYNEQFF. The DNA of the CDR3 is TGTGCCAGCAGCCCCGGACAATTATACAATGAGCAGTTCTTC.

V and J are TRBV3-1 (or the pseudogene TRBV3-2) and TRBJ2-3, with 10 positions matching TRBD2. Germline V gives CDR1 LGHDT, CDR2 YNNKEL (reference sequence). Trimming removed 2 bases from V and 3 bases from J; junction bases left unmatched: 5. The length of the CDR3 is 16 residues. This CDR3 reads CASSQSSGRVTDTQYF. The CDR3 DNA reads TGTGCCAGCAGCCAATCTAGCGGGAGAGTTACAGATACGCAGTATTTT.

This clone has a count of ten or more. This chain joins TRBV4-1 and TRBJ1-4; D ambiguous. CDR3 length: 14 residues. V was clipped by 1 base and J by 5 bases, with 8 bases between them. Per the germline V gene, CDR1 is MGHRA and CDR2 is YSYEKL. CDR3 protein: CASSQVVTNEKLFF. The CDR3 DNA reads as TGCGCCAGCAGCCAAGTTGTAACAAATGAAAAACTGTTTTTT.

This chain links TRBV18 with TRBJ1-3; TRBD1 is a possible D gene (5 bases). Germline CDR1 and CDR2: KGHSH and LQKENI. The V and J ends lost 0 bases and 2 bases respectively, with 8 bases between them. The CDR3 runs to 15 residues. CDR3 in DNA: TGTGCCAGCTCACCACCGACGGGGGCTGGAAACACCATATATTTT. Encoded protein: CASSPPTGAGNTIYF.

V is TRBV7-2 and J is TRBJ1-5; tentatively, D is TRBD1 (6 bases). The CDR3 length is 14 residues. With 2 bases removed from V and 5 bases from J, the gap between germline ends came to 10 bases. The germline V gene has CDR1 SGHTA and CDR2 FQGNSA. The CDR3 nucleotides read TGTGCCAGCAGCTTAATAACAGGGTATCAGCCCCAGCATTTT. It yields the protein CASSLITGYQPQHF.

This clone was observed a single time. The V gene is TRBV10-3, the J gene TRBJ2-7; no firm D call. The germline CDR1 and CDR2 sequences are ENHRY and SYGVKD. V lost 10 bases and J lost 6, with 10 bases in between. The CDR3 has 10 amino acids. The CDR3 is CATRSFEQYF. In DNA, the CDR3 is TGTGCCACCCGTAGCTTCGAGCAGTACTTC.

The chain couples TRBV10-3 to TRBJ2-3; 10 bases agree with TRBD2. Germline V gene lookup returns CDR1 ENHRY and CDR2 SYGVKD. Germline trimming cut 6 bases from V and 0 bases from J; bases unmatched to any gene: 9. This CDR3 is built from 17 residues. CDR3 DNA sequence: TGTGCCATCAGCCCTCTAGCGGGGGACTCTAGCACAGATACGCAGTATTTT. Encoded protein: CAISPLAGDSSTDTQYF.